Each of the 24 T cell receptor beta chains below was sequenced from the same sample in a study of T cell responses to AZD1222 COVID-19 vaccine. The protocol was immunoSEQ multiplex PCR, while the TCRdb copy is restricted to in-frame clones and leaves out a portion. The profile covers more than 80,000 clones, with roughly 90% appearing a single time and 5.1% taken by the ten largest. Sequenced here: peripheral blood, sampled on day 0 of AZD1222 vaccination. The receptors were sampled from an adult in good health.

The J gene is TRBJ2-3, the V gene TRBV5-4; D is undetermined. There are 15 residues in the CDR3. V shed 1 base and J shed 2 bases, with 11 bases lying between them. Germline V gene data show CDR1 as SGHNT and CDR2 as YYREEE (reference sequence). The CDR3 DNA reads as TGTGCCAGCAGCTTGTTAAACCCGCCCACAGATACGCAGTATTTT. Translated: CASSLLNPPTDTQYF.

This chain joins TRBV6-5 and TRBJ1-1; TRBD1 aligns across 7 bases. The germline V gene encodes CDR1 MNHEY and CDR2 SVGAGI. The CDR3 has 15 amino acids. V lost 2 bases to trimming and J lost 0 bases; unmatched junction nucleotides: 3. The CDR3 here is CASSYSTGVNTEAFF. For the CDR3, the DNA is TGTGCCAGCAGTTACAGTACAGGGGTGAACACTGAAGCTTTCTTT.

The rearrangement uses TRBV7-2 and TRBJ2-2; the match to TRBD2 covers 10 bases. With 3 bases clipped from V and 0 bases from J, the junction kept 10 bases outside the gene matches. The CDR3 covers 19 residues. Germline CDR1 SGHTA, CDR2 FQGNSA. CDR3 sequence: CASSFMGSGGHPNTGELFF. As DNA, the CDR3 is TGTGCCAGCAGCTTTATGGGTAGCGGGGGGCACCCGAACACCGGGGAGCTGTTTTTT.

The V call is TRBV19, the J call TRBJ2-7; unclear D gene. This CDR3 spans 12 amino acids. Trimming removed 4 bases from V and 3 bases from J, with 7 bases in between. The germline gives CDR1 LNHDA, CDR2 SQIVND (reference sequence). The CDR3 loop reads CASSTLNYEQYF. The DNA for the CDR3 is TGTGCCAGTAGTACTCTAAACTACGAGCAGTACTTC.

J is TRBJ1-2 and V is TRBV29-1, with D possibly being TRBD1 (6 bases). The CDR3 runs to 13 residues. Germline V gives CDR1 SQVTM, CDR2 ANQGSEA. With 3 bases removed from V and 7 bases from J, the gap between germline ends came to 15 bases. The CDR3 DNA sequence: TGCAGCGTTGATTTGGGGGGCGCGAGTGGCTACACCTTC. Its translation is CSVDLGGASGYTF.

This clone is a singleton in its sample. This chain joins TRBV5-1 and TRBJ1-1; D remains ambiguous. CDR3 length: 18 amino acids. The germline V and J ends were trimmed by 1 base and 4 bases, with 23 bases remaining between them. Germline lookup yields CDR1 SGHRS and CDR2 YFSETQ. The CDR3 region has the DNA TGCGCCAGCAGCTTGAGCAGTAAGGTTGGCGTCGGAGGCACTGAAGCTTTCTTT. This gives the protein CASSLSSKVGVGGTEAFF.

Here the CDR3 DNA reads TGTGCCAGCTCACCATCGGCGAGCGAGCAGTACTTC. As protein: CASSPSASEQYF. The chain links TRBV18 to TRBJ2-7; D call uncertain. This CDR3 has 12 residues. The V end was cut by 2 bases, the J end by 6 bases, with 8 bases between. The germline V gene has CDR1 KGHSH and CDR2 LQKENI.

The chain employs TRBV10-2 and TRBJ2-1; 10 nucleotides line up with TRBD1. The V gene's germline CDR1 is WSHSY and CDR2 SAAADI. The CDR3 length is 15 residues. V was pared by 6 bases and J by 0 bases, with 2 bases of the junction left unmatched. In DNA, the CDR3 is TGCGCCAGCAGGACAGGGGGCAGCTCCTACAATGAGCAGTTCTTC. It yields the protein CASRTGGSSYNEQFF.

This sequence joins TRBV28 and TRBJ2-5, with TRBD1 matching 10 bases. V lost 4 bases to trimming and J lost 5 bases; unmatched junction nucleotides: 7. The germline CDR1 and CDR2 sequences are MDHEN and SYDVKM. This CDR3 comprises 15 residues. CDR3 amino acids: CASSSTGGAWETQYF. CDR3 sequence (DNA): TGTGCCAGCAGTTCGACAGGGGGCGCGTGGGAGACCCAGTACTTC.

The chain is built from TRBV19 and TRBJ1-1; D not certain. V was clipped by 3 bases and J by 0 bases, with 11 bases between them. Germline V gives CDR1 LNHDA, CDR2 SQIVND (reference sequence). CDR3 length: 15 amino acids. The CDR3 DNA is TGTGCCAGTAGTATGGTAGGCTCTATGAACACTGAAGCTTTCTTT. It specifies CASSMVGSMNTEAFF.

The V gene is TRBV3-1 (or the pseudogene TRBV3-2), the J gene TRBJ2-7; D not certain. Trimming shortened V by 0 bases and J by 5 bases, and 11 bases separated the two germline ends. Germline values: CDR1 LGHDT, CDR2 YNNKEL (reference sequence). The CDR3 contains 14 residues. This CDR3 is CASSQDLQLDEQYF. The CDR3 coding sequence is TGTGCCAGCAGCCAAGATTTGCAGCTTGACGAGCAGTACTTC.

V and J are TRBV7-9 and TRBJ2-5, with 13 bases identical to TRBD2. Germline values: CDR1 SEHNR, CDR2 FQNEAQ (reference sequence). Losses at the gene ends were 6 bases for V and 3 bases for J; bases not matched to a gene: 4. This CDR3 has 15 residues. The CDR3 DNA follows: TGTGCCAGCAGTCCAGGACTAGCGGGAGAAGAGACCCAGTACTTC. It yields the protein CASSPGLAGEETQYF.

This rearrangement joins TRBV5-1 to TRBJ2-3, with no clear D. The CDR3 runs 13 residues. Between the trimmed V and J ends, which lost 0 bases and 5 bases, there was a span of 7 bases. CDR1 SGHRS and CDR2 YFSETQ come from the germline V gene. The CDR3 coding sequence is TGCGCCAGCAGCTTGGACCAGCGAGATACGCAGTATTTT. This translates into CASSLDQRDTQYF.

This chain uses TRBV19 with TRBJ2-1; 11 bases are shared with TRBD2. Germline V gives CDR1 LNHDA, CDR2 SQIVND (reference sequence). The CDR3 runs 16 residues. Trimming took 5 bases from V and 3 from J; bases not matched to a gene: 6. Here the CDR3 DNA reads TGTGCCAGTAGTCGTACTAGCGGGAGAAGCTACAATGAGCAGTTCTTC. This gives the protein CASSRTSGRSYNEQFF.

As regards this clone: This same CDR3 is encoded by further DNA sequences in the sample. The gene calls are TRBV5-6 and TRBJ1-3; D is undetermined. Trimming cost V 1 base and J 4 bases, with 3 bases left between them. This CDR3 contains 12 residues. Germline V gives CDR1 SGHDT, CDR2 YYEEEE. CDR3 residues: CASSLRGNTIYF. CDR3 DNA: TGTGCCAGCAGCTTGAGGGGAAACACCATATATTTT.

The rearrangement uses TRBV5-1 and TRBJ2-1; 9 bases fit TRBD2. The germline CDR1 and CDR2 sequences are SGHRS and YFSETQ. V shed 6 bases, J shed 10 bases, and the junction held 8 bases outside the gene matches. This CDR3 spans 13 amino acids. The CDR3 nucleotides read TGCGCCAGCACCGTGCTAGCGGGAAACGAGCAGTTCTTC. Protein: CASTVLAGNEQFF.

This clone has just one count. The V gene is TRBV6-6, the J gene TRBJ2-1; TRBD2 aligns across 16 bases. V gave up 6 bases and J gave up 9 bases; unmatched junction bases: 2. Germline V gene lookup returns CDR1 MNHNY and CDR2 SVGAGI (reference sequence). This CDR3 region has 14 residues. The DNA for the CDR3 is TGTGCCAGCAGGGGACTAGCGGGAGGGGGTGAGCAGTTCTTC. Protein: CASRGLAGGGEQFF.

J is TRBJ1-2 and V is TRBV4-1; D possibly corresponds to TRBD1 (5 bases). The CDR3 runs 15 residues. Deletions cut 1 base from V and 5 bases from J, with 14 bases between. Germline CDR1 is MGHRA and CDR2 is YSYEKL. The CDR3 DNA sequence: TGCGCCAGCAGCCAAGGGGGACGTCTGATGTATGGCTACACCTTC. As protein: CASSQGGRLMYGYTF.

This chain connects TRBV27 to TRBJ2-1; the match to TRBD2 covers 11 bases. This CDR3 comprises 17 residues. CDR1 and CDR2 from the germline V gene are MNHEY and SMNVEV (reference sequence). The junction had 17 bases not matched to a gene; V was cut back by 6 bases and J by 10 bases. The CDR3 loop is CASRIRSGTSGLWEQFF. The CDR3 bases are TGTGCCAGCAGGATCCGATCCGGGACTAGCGGACTGTGGGAGCAGTTCTTC.

The rearrangement uses TRBV6-6 and TRBJ2-1; 14 bases map to TRBD2. V shed 6 bases, J shed 10 bases, and the junction held 11 bases outside the gene matches. CDR1 is MNHNY, CDR2 SVGAGI, per germline (reference sequence). The CDR3 loop spans 16 amino acids. CDR3 nucleotide sequence: TGTGCCAGCAGCTACCCTGGGACTAGCGGGAGTCGGGAGCAGTTCTTC. Its translation is CASSYPGTSGSREQFF.

J is TRBJ2-1 and V is TRBV7-3; the match to TRBD2 covers 7 bases. Germline assignment: CDR1 SGHTA and CDR2 FQGTGA. V lost 5 bases to trimming and J lost 2 bases; unmatched junction nucleotides: 9. This CDR3 contains 16 residues. The CDR3 loop reads CASSPGASGAYNEQFF. The DNA for the CDR3 is TGTGCCAGCAGCCCCGGGGCTAGCGGAGCCTACAATGAGCAGTTCTTC.

The chain couples TRBV5-1 to TRBJ2-5; D perhaps matches TRBD1 (6 bases). The CDR3 runs 16 residues. Germline values: CDR1 SGHRS, CDR2 YFSETQ. Trimming left V 0 bases short and J 1 base short, with 13 bases between. CDR3 region: CASSLGSTGFQETQYF. CDR3 sequence (DNA): TGCGCCAGCAGCTTGGGATCTACAGGGTTCCAAGAGACCCAGTACTTC. The full variable domain, in which reference TRBV5-1 and TRBJ2-5 provide the parts outside the CDR3, is KAGVTQTPRYLIKTRGQQVTLSCSPISGHRSVSWYQQTPGQGLQFLFEYFSETQRNKGNFPGRFSGRQFSNSRSEMNVSTLELGDSALYLCASSLGSTGFQETQYFGPGTRLLVL.

This clone was detected once. V and J are TRBV10-1 and TRBJ1-1, with a weak D call TRBD1 (5 bases). The CDR3 spans 14 residues. The germline V gene has CDR1 WNHNN and CDR2 SYGVQD (reference sequence). V shed 5 bases and J shed 5 bases, with 15 bases lying between them. The CDR3 DNA sequence: TGCGCCAGCAGTCCCACGGGGGGTGGGACTGAAGCTTTCTTT. The encoded protein is CASSPTGGGTEAFF.

The chain carries TRBV27 and TRBJ2-2; 9 bases align to TRBD1. CDR3 length: 15 residues. Trimming at V came to 6 bases and at J to 6 bases, leaving 8 bases not matched to a gene. Germline CDR1 MNHEY, CDR2 SMNVEV (reference sequence). The CDR3, as DNA: TGTGCCAGCAGGATACGGGACAGGGAAGCCGGGGAGCTGTTTTTT. Protein product: CASRIRDREAGELFF.